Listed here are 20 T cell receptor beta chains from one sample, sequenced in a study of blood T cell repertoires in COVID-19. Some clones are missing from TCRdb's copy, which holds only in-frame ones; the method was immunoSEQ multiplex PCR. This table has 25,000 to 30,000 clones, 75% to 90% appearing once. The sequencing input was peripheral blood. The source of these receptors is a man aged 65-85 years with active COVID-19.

CDR3 sequence reads: CASSPGPTEAFF. The CDR3 DNA sequence: TGCGCCAGCAGTCCAGGGCCCACTGAAGCTTTCTTT. V usage is TRBV10-1 and J usage is TRBJ1-1; tentatively, D is TRBD1 (5 bases). The CDR3 runs 12 residues. In germline, CDR1 is WNHNN, CDR2 SYGVQD (reference sequence). The V gene lost 5 bases and the J gene lost 4 bases, with 8 bases spanning the gap.

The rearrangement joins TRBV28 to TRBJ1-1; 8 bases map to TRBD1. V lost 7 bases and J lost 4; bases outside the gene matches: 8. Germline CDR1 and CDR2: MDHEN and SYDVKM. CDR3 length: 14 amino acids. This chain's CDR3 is CASTKQGGSTEAFF. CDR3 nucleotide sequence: TGTGCCAGCACCAAACAGGGGGGGAGCACTGAAGCTTTCTTT.

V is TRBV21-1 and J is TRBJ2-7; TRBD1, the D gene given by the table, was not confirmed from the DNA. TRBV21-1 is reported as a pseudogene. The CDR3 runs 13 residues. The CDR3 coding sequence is TGTGCCAGCAGCATAGGCAGGGGCCACGAGCAGTACTTC. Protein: CASSIGRGHEQYF.

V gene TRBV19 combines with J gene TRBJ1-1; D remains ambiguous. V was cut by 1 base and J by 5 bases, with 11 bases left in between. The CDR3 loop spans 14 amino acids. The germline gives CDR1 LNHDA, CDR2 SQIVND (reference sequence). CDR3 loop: CASSIVRVSTEAFF. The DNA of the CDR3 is TGTGCCAGTAGTATAGTACGGGTTTCAACTGAAGCTTTCTTT.

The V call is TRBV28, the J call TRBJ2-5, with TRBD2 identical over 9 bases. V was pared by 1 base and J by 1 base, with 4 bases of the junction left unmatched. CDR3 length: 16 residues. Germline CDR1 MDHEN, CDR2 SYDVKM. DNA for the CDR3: TGTGCCAGCAGTTTATCTCAGCGGGGGGCCCAAGAGACCCAGTACTTC. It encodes CASSLSQRGAQETQYF.

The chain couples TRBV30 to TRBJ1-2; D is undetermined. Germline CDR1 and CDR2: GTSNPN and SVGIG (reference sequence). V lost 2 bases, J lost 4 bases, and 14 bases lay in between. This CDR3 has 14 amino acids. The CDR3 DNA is TGTGCCTGGAGTACCCCTGCCCGGAGCTATGGCTACACCTTC. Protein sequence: CAWSTPARSYGYTF.

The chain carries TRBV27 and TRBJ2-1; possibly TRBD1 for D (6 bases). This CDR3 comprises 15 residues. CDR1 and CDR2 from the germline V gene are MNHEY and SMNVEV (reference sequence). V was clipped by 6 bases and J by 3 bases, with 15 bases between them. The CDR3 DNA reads TGTGCCAGCAGGAAGCTAGAGGGGGTCTACAATGAGCAGTTCTTC. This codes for CASRKLEGVYNEQFF.

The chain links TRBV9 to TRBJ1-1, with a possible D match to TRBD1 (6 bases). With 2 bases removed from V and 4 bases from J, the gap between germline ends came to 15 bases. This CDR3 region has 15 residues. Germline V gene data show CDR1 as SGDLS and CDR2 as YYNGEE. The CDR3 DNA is TGTGCCAGCAGCGTGGCTCCAGGGGCGAGCACTGAAGCTTTCTTT. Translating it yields CASSVAPGASTEAFF.

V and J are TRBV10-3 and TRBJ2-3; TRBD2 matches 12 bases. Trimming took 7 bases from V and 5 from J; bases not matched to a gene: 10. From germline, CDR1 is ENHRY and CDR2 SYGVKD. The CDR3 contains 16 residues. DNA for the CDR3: TGTGCCATCACCCCTGGGCTAGCGGGGGGGCAAGATACGCAGTATTTT. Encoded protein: CAITPGLAGGQDTQYF.

DNA of the CDR3: TGTGCCAGCATCGTATCGTTGGGACAGGGGAACGAGCAGTACTTC. Amino acid sequence: CASIVSLGQGNEQYF. The chain combines TRBV6-5 with TRBJ2-7; 10 bases fit TRBD1. This CDR3 has 15 residues. Trimming cost V 7 bases and J 5 bases; bases outside gene matches: 11. Germline V CDR1 and CDR2: MNHEY, SVGAGI.

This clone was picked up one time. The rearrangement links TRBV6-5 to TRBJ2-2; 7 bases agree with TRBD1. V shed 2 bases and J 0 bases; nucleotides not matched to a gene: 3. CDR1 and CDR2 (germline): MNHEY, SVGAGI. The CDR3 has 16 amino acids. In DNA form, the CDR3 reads TGTGCCAGCAGTTACGCCGGGACAGCGAACACCGGGGAGCTGTTTTTT. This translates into CASSYAGTANTGELFF.

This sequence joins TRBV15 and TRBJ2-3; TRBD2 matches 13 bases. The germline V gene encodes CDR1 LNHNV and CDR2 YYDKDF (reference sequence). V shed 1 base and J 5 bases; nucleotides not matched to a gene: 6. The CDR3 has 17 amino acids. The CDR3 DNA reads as TGTGCCACCAGCAGAGGGGGGACTAGCGGGGTTGGAGATACGCAGTATTTT. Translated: CATSRGGTSGVGDTQYF.

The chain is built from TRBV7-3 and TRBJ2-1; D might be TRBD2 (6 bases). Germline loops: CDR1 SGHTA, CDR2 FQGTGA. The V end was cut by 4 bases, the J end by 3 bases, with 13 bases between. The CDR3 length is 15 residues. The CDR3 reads CASSSTGTLYNEQFF. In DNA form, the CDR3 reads TGTGCCAGCAGCTCCACCGGGACTCTCTACAATGAGCAGTTCTTC.

The CDR3 loop is CASSPSRGSYEQYF. CDR3 bases: TGCGCCAGCAGCCCATCCAGGGGCTCTTACGAGCAGTACTTC. The chain joins TRBV4-1 to TRBJ2-7, with D possibly TRBD1 on 6 matching bases. V was pared by 4 bases and J by 4 bases, with 14 bases between. The CDR3 is made up of 14 amino acids. Germline lookup yields CDR1 MGHRA and CDR2 YSYEKL.

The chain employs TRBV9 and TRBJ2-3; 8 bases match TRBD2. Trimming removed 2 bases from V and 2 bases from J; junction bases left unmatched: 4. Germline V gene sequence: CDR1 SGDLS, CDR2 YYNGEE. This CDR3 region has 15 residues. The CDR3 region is CASSVAGGYTDTQYF. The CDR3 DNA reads TGTGCCAGCAGCGTGGCGGGGGGCTACACAGATACGCAGTATTTT. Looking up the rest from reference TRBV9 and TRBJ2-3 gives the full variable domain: DSGVTQTPKHLITATGQRVTLRCSPRSGDLSVYWYQQSLDQGLQFLIQYYNGEERAKGNILERFSAQQFPDLHSELNLSSLELGDSALYFCASSVAGGYTDTQYFGPGTRLTVL.

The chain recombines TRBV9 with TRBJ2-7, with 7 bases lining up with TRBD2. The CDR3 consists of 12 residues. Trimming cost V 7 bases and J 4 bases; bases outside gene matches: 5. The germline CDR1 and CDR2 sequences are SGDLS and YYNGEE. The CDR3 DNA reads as TGTGCCAGCTCCCAGCGGGGTTACGAGCAGTACTTC. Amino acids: CASSQRGYEQYF. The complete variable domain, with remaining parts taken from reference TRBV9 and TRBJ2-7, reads DSGVTQTPKHLITATGQRVTLRCSPRSGDLSVYWYQQSLDQGLQFLIQYYNGEERAKGNILERFSAQQFPDLHSELNLSSLELGDSALYFCASSQRGYEQYFGPGTRLTVT.

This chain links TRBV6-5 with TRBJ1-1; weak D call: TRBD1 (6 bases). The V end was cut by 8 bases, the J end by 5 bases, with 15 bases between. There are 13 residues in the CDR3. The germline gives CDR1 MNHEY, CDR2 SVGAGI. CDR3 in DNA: TGTGCCAGCCAAACAGGGATTAGGACTGAAGCTTTCTTT. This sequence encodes CASQTGIRTEAFF.

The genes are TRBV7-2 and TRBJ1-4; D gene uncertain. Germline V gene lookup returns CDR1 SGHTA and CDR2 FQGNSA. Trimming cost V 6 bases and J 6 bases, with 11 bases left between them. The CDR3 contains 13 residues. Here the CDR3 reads CASRERGHEKLFF. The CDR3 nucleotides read TGTGCCAGCAGAGAAAGAGGGCATGAAAAACTGTTTTTT.

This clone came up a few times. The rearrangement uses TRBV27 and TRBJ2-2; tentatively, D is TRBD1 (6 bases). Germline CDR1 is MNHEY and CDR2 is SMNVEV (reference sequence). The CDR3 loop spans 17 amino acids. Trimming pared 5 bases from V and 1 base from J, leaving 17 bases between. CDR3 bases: TGTGCCAGCAGTCCGACGTGGGGGCAGTTGAACACCGGGGAGCTGTTTTTT. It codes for CASSPTWGQLNTGELFF.

The CDR3 DNA reads TGTGCCAGCAGCTTTGAGGCGGGGACCTTCGGCAATGAGCAGTTCTTC. The encoded protein is CASSFEAGTFGNEQFF. The chain carries TRBV11-3 and TRBJ2-1; TRBD2 might be the D (6 bases). This CDR3 region has 16 residues. Trimming stripped 3 bases from V and 6 bases from J, with 18 bases between. From germline, CDR1 is SGHNT and CDR2 YENEEA.